This TCR beta chain was captured by sequencing in a study of PD-1 blockade in classical Hodgkin lymphoma. Study-level background: Intravenous delivery of nivolumab at 3 mg/kg to patients occurred every 2 weeks.

The CDR3 covers 13 residues. Germline V gives CDR1 LNHDA, CDR2 SQIVND (reference sequence). V lost 3 bases to trimming and J lost 4 bases, with 9 bases between them. General study points: Complete responders' baseline diversity resembled that of newly diagnosed patients. CD4+ TCR diversity, unlike CD8+, climbed significantly by C4D1.

With respect to this clone: Its antigen is not identified.

Every one of the patients relapsed after autologous stem cell transplantation (brentuximab vedotin exposure was variable). This table comes from immunoSEQ multiplex PCR, and its TCRdb copy is limited to in-frame clones, with some not included. The sample includes about 36,000 clones, approximately 70% of them seen just once. The chain joins TRBV19 to TRBJ2-5; D may be TRBD1 (6 bases). The receptor was derived from a human donor with classical Hodgkin lymphoma. Here the sequenced sample was peripheral blood mononuclear cells (PBMCs), taken before the second cycle of nivolumab. For the CDR3, the DNA is TGTGCCAGTAGTATTGGCAGGGGAGAGACCCAGTACTTC. This codes for CASSIGRGETQYF.